This T cell receptor (beta chain) was sequenced for a study of blood T cell repertoires in COVID-19. This clone was seen a few times. The CDR3 is 13 amino acids. V was trimmed by 3 bases and J by 5 bases, leaving 12 bases between them. Germline CDR1 reads SGDLS; CDR2 reads YYNGEE. Generated by immunoSEQ multiplex PCR, the TCRdb table keeps only in-frame clones and is missing some. Of more than 300,000 clones in the sample, 85% to 90% are singletons; the top ten hold less than 4.5%. The rearrangement joins TRBV9 to TRBJ2-7; D gene uncertain. The specimen was PBMCs or T cells enriched from blood (not recorded which). The origin of this receptor is a man younger than 45 who had recovered from COVID-19. CDR3: CASSALNSNEQYF. CDR3 DNA: TGTGCCAGCAGCGCCCTAAACAGTAACGAGCAGTACTTC.